Each of the 12 T cell receptor beta chains below was sequenced from the same sample in a study of breast tumors, draining lymph nodes, adjacent tissues. TCRdb re-called the multiplex PCR reads with MiXCR, one entry per CDR3 protein. The sample lists approximately 15,000 distinct CDR3 sequences; around 58% were seen once. Sequenced input: tumor-adjacent breast tissue. Source of these receptors: a female donor with breast cancer. Some clones in this sample may be carry-over from other donors' samples.

The V call is TRBV4-3, the J call TRBJ1-6; D gene ambiguous. This CDR3 spans 16 amino acids. CDR1 is LGHNA and CDR2 is YSLEER in the germline V gene. V gave up 4 bases and J gave up 7 bases, with 17 bases separating them. The CDR3 here is CASSLQPGGQNSPLHF. CDR3 DNA: TGCGCCAGCAGCCTCCAACCCGGAGGCCAAAATTCACCCCTCCACTTT.

The sample holds many counts of this clonotype. V is TRBV20-1 and J is TRBJ1-1, with 10 bases lining up with TRBD1. There are 16 residues in the CDR3. CDR1 and CDR2 (germline): DFQATT, SNEGSKA (reference sequence). The J segment lost 1 base and the V segment lost 0 bases, leaving 5 bases of the junction unmatched. The CDR3, as DNA: TGCAGTGCTAGAGAGGGGACAGGGGCCCGGAACACTGAAGCTTTCTTT. Translated, it gives CSAREGTGARNTEAFF.

Details on this clonotype: The junction does not match germline at one end; this may be a read error. The chain combines TRBV12-3 or TRBV12-4 with TRBJ2-7; maybe TRBD1 (5 bases). This CDR3 is 14 amino acids long. CDR3 residues: CASTPPGHSYEQYF. The CDR3 DNA reads TGTGCCAGCACCCCGCCCGGACACTCCTATGAGCAGTACTTC.

As to this clonotype: At one boundary the junction diverges from the germline segment, which might be a read error. V and J are TRBV20-1 and TRBJ2-7, with TRBD1 as a possible D gene (6 bases). This CDR3 region has 14 residues. The germline gives CDR1 DFQATT, CDR2 SNEGSKA (reference sequence). CDR3 nucleotide sequence: TGCAGTGCTGCCGGACAGACCCTTTCCTCCGAGCAGTACTTC. It is translated as CSAAGQTLSSEQYF.

The CDR3 loop is CASSEGGQGEADTQYF. In DNA, the CDR3 is TGTGCCAGCAGCGAGGGAGGGCAGGGAGAGGCAGATACGCAGTATTTT. This chain joins TRBV9 and TRBJ2-3; 7 bases fit TRBD2. Trimming cost V 3 bases and J 4 bases; bases outside gene matches: 11. This CDR3 comprises 16 residues. From germline, CDR1 is SGDLS and CDR2 YYNGEE.

The genes are TRBV20-1 and TRBJ2-7, with 8 positions matching TRBD2. CDR3 length: 14 amino acids. Per germline, CDR1 DFQATT and CDR2 SNEGSKA (reference sequence). After removal of 6 bases from V and 2 bases from J, the junction contained 9 bases not matched to a gene. The CDR3 here is CSAPGLEVAYEQYF. The DNA of the CDR3 is TGCAGTGCCCCGGGACTAGAGGTGGCCTACGAGCAGTACTTC.

The table lists this clonotype with many counts. The chain recombines TRBV7-9 with TRBJ1-1; D is ambiguous. The germline V and J ends were trimmed by 5 bases and 0 bases, with 10 bases remaining between them. Germline V gives CDR1 SEHNR, CDR2 FQNEAQ (reference sequence). CDR3 size: 14 residues. The CDR3 DNA sequence: TGTGCCAGCAGCCCATCAGCGTTGAACACTGAAGCTTTCTTT. Protein product: CASSPSALNTEAFF.

This clonotype was seen only a few times. V gene TRBV19 combines with J gene TRBJ1-6; possible D gene TRBD1, 6 bases. The germline V gene encodes CDR1 LNHDA and CDR2 SQIVND (reference sequence). This CDR3 has 13 amino acids. V was trimmed by 3 bases and J by 7 bases, leaving 7 bases between them. The CDR3 is CASSITGNSPLHF. CDR3 bases: TGTGCCAGTAGTATTACAGGGAATTCACCCCTCCACTTT.

V is TRBV9 and J is TRBJ1-4; TRBD1 is a possible D gene (6 bases). Germline values: CDR1 SGDLS, CDR2 YYNGEE. The CDR3 runs to 15 residues. V lost 3 bases to trimming and J lost 5 bases, with 14 bases between them. This CDR3 is CASSADSRGNEKLFF. The CDR3 region has the DNA TGTGCCAGCAGCGCGGACAGCCGCGGCAATGAAAAACTGTTTTTT.

This clonotype was observed a single time. This chain connects TRBV5-1 to TRBJ2-7; D not certain. Germline loops: CDR1 SGHRS, CDR2 YFSETQ. This CDR3 has 14 residues. The ends were cut back, 2 bases at V and 2 bases at J, with 11 bases in the middle. The CDR3 DNA is TGCGCCAGCAGCTTAGTAGTCGTGGCCTACGAGCAGTACTTC. Encoded protein: CASSLVVVAYEQYF. Based on the CDR3 plus reference TRBV5-1 and TRBJ2-7, the full variable domain is KAGVTQTPRYLIKTRGQQVTLSCSPISGHRSVSWYQQTPGQGLQFLFEYFSETQRNKGNFPGRFSGRQFSNSRSEMNVSTLELGDSALYLCASSLVVVAYEQYFGPGTRLTVT.

The chain carries TRBV9 and TRBJ2-7; 7 bases line up with TRBD2. The CDR3 runs 13 residues. Germline V lookup: CDR1 SGDLS, CDR2 YYNGEE. The V segment lost 0 bases and the J segment 5 bases; nucleotides outside the gene matches: 2. In DNA, the CDR3 is TGTGCCAGCAGCGTAGTAAGCGGGAACGAGCAGTACTTC. Translating it yields CASSVVSGNEQYF. Full variable domain (rest looked up from reference TRBV9 and TRBJ2-7): DSGVTQTPKHLITATGQRVTLRCSPRSGDLSVYWYQQSLDQGLQFLIQYYNGEERAKGNILERFSAQQFPDLHSELNLSSLELGDSALYFCASSVVSGNEQYFGPGTRLTVT.

The rearrangement links TRBV12-3 or TRBV12-4 to TRBJ1-4; 8 bases align to TRBD1. The CDR3 is 14 residues long. V was clipped by 4 bases and J by 7 bases; unmatched bases: 5. The chain's CDR3 is CASSSGGAPEKLFF. The CDR3 coding sequence is TGTGCCAGCAGTTCAGGGGGCGCCCCTGAAAAACTGTTTTTT.